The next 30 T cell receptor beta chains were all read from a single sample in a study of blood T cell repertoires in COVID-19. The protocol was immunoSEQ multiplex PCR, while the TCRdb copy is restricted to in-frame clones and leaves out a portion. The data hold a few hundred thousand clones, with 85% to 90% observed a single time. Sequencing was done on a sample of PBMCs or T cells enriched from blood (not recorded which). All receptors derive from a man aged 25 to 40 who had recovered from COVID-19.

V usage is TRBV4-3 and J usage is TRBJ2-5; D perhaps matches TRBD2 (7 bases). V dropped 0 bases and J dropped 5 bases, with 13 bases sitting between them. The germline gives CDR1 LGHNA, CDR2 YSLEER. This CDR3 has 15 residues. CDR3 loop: CASSQDRGAWETQYF. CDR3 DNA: TGCGCCAGCAGCCAAGATCGGGGGGCGTGGGAGACCCAGTACTTC.

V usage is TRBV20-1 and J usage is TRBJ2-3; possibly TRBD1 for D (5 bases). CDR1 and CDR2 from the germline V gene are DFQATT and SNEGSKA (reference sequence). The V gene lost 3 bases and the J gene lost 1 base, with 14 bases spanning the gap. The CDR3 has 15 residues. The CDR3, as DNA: TGCAGTGCTAGTGAGCAGGGTGAAGGCACAGATACGCAGTATTTT. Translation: CSASEQGEGTDTQYF.

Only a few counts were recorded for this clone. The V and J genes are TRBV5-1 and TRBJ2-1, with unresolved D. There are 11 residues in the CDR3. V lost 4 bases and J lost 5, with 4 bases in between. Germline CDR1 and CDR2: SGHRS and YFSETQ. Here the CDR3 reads CASSRDNEQFF. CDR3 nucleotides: TGCGCCAGCAGCCGGGACAATGAGCAGTTCTTC. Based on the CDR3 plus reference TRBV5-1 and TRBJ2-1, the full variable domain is KAGVTQTPRYLIKTRGQQVTLSCSPISGHRSVSWYQQTPGQGLQFLFEYFSETQRNKGNFPGRFSGRQFSNSRSEMNVSTLELGDSALYLCASSRDNEQFFGPGTRLTVL.

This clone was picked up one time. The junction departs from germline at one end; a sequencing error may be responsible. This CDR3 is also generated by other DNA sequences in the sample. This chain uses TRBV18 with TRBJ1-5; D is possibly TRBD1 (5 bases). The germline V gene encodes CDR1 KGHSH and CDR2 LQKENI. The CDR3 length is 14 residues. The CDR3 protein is CASSAGGGNQPQHF. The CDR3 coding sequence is TGCGCCAGCTCGGCCGGGGGGGGAAATCAGCCCCAGCATTTT.

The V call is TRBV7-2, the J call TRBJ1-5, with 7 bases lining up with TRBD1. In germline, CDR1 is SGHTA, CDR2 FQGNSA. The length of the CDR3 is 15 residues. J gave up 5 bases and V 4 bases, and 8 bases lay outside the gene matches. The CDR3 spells CASSSILGGDQPQHF. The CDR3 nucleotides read TGTGCCAGCAGCTCGATTTTAGGGGGCGATCAGCCCCAGCATTTT.

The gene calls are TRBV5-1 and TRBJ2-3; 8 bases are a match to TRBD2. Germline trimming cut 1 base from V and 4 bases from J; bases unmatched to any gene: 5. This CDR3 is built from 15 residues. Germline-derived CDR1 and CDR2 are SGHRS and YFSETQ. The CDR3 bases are TGCGCCAGCAGCTTGACGGGGGGGCCCGCAGATACGCAGTATTTT. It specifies CASSLTGGPADTQYF.

The CDR3 DNA sequence: TGTGCCAGTAGTATCGCGACAGGCACTAACTATGGCTACACCTTC. This gives the protein CASSIATGTNYGYTF. The rearrangement uses TRBV19 and TRBJ1-2; D might be TRBD1 (6 bases). Trimming shortened V by 3 bases and J by 0 bases, and 11 bases separated the two germline ends. Looked up from germline, CDR1 is LNHDA and CDR2 is SQIVND (reference sequence). The CDR3 covers 15 residues.

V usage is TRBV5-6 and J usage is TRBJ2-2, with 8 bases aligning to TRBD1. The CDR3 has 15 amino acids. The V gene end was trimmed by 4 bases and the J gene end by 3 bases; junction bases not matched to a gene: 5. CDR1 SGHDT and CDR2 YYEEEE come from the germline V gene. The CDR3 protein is CASSPLDRDTGELFF. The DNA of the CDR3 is TGTGCCAGCAGCCCCCTGGACAGGGACACCGGGGAGCTGTTTTTT. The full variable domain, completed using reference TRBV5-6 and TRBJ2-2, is DAGVTQSPTHLIKTRGQQVTLRCSPKSGHDTVSWYQQALGQGPQFIFQYYEEEERQRGNFPDRFSGHQFPNYSSELNVNALLLGDSALYLCASSPLDRDTGELFFGEGSRLTVL.

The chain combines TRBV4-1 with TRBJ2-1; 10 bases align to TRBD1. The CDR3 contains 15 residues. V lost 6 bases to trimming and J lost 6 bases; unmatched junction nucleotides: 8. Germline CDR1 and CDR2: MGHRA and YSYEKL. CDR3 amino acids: CASSNPGQGFNEQFF. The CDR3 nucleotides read TGCGCCAGCAGTAACCCGGGACAGGGGTTCAATGAGCAGTTCTTC.

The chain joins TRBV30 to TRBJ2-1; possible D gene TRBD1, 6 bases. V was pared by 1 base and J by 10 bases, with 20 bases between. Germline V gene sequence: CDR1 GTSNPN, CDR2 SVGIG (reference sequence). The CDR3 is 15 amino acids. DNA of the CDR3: TGTGCCTGGAGTGAGATCCAGGGGCTCAAGCGCGAGCAGTTCTTC. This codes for CAWSEIQGLKREQFF.

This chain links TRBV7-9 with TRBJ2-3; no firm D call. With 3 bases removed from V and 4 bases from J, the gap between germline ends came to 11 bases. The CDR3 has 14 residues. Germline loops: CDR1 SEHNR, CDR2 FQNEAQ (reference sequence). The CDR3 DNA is TGTGCCAGCAGCTTGAGTAGTGCGGCAGATACGCAGTATTTT. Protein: CASSLSSAADTQYF.

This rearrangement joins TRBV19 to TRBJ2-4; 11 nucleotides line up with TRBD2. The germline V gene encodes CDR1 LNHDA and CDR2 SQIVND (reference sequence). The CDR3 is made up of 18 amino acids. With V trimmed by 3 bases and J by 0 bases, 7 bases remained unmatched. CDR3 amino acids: CASSMSSGGDGAKNIQYF. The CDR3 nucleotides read TGTGCCAGTAGTATGAGTAGCGGGGGGGACGGAGCCAAAAACATTCAGTACTTC.

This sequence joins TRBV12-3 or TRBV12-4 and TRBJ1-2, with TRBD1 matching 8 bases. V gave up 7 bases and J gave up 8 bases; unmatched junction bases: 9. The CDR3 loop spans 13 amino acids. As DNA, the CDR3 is TGTGCCAGCACCTTGGGACAGGCAAACGGCTACACCTTC. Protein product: CASTLGQANGYTF.

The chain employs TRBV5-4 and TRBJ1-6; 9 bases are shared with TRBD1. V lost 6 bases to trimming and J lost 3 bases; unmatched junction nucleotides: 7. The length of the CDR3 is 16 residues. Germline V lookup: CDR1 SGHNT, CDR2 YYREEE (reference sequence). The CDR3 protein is CASTQGTGIYNSPLHF. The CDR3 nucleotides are TGTGCCAGCACCCAAGGGACAGGGATCTATAATTCACCCCTCCACTTT.

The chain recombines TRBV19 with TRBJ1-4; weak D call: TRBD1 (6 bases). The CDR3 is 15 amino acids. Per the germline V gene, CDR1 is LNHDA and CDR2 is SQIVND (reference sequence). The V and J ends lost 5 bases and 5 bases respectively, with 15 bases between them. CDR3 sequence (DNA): TGTGCCAGTAGTTCCCCGGGACACCGGAATGAAAAACTGTTTTTT. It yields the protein CASSSPGHRNEKLFF.

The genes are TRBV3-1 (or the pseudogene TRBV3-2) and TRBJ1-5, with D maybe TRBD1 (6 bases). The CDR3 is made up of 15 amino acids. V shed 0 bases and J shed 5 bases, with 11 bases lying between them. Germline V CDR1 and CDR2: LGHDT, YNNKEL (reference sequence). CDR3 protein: CASSQDRGFDQPQHF. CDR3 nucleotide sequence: TGTGCCAGCAGCCAAGACAGGGGTTTCGATCAGCCCCAGCATTTT.

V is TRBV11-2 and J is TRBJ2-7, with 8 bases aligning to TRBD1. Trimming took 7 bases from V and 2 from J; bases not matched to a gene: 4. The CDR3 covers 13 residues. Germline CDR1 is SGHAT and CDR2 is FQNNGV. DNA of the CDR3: TGTGCCAGCACCCGACAGGGGCCCTACGAGCAGTACTTC. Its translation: CASTRQGPYEQYF.

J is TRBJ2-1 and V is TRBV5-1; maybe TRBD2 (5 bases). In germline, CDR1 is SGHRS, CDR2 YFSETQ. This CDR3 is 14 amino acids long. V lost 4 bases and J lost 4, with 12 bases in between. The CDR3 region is CASSPGVNYNEQFF. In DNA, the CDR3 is TGCGCCAGCAGCCCCGGGGTCAATTACAATGAGCAGTTCTTC. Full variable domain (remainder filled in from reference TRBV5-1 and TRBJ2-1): KAGVTQTPRYLIKTRGQQVTLSCSPISGHRSVSWYQQTPGQGLQFLFEYFSETQRNKGNFPGRFSGRQFSNSRSEMNVSTLELGDSALYLCASSPGVNYNEQFFGPGTRLTVL.

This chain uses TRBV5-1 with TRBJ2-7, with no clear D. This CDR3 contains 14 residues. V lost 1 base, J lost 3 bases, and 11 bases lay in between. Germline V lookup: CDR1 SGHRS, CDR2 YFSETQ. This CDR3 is CASSLFSSSYEQYF. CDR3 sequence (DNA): TGCGCCAGCAGCTTGTTTTCATCCAGCTACGAGCAGTACTTC.

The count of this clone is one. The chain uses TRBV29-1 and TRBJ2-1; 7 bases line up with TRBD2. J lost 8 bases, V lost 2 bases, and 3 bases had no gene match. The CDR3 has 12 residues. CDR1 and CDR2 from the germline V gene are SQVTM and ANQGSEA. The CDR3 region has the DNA TGCAGCGTTGAATGGGGGGGGGATGAGCAGTTCTTC. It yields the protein CSVEWGGDEQFF.

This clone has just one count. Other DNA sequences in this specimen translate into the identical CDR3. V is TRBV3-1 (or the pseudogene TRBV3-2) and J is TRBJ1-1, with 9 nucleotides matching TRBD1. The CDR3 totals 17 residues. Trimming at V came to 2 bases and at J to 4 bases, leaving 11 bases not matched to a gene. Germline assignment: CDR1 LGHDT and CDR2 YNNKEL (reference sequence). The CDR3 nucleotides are TGTGCCAGCAGCCAACCGATCGGTCGGACAGGGGTCACTGAAGCTTTCTTT. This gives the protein CASSQPIGRTGVTEAFF.

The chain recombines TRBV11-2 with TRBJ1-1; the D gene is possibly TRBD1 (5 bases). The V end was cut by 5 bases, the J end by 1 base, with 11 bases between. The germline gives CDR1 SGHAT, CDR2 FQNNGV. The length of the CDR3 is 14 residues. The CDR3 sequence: CASSGGTGNTEAFF. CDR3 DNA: TGTGCCAGCAGCGGAGGGACTGGGAACACTGAAGCTTTCTTT. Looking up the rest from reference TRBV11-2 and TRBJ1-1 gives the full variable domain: EAGVAQSPRYKIIEKRQSVAFWCNPISGHATLYWYQQILGQGPKLLIQFQNNGVVDDSQLPKDRFSAERLKGVDSTLKIQPAKLEDSAVYLCASSGGTGNTEAFFGQGTRLTVV.

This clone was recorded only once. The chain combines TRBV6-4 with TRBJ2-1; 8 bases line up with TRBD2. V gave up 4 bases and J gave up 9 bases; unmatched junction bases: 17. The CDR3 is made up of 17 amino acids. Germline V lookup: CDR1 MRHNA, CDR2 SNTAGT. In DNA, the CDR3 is TGTGCCAGCAGTGCTACGCCGGGACTAGGGTCGGCTAGTGAGCAGTTCTTC. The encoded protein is CASSATPGLGSASEQFF.

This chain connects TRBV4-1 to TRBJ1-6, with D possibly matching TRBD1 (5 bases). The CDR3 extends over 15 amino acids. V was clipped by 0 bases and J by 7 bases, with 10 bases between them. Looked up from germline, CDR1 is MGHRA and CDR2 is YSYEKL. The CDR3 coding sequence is TGCGCCAGCAGCCAAGATCCGGGGGGGAATTCACCCCTCCACTTT. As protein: CASSQDPGGNSPLHF.

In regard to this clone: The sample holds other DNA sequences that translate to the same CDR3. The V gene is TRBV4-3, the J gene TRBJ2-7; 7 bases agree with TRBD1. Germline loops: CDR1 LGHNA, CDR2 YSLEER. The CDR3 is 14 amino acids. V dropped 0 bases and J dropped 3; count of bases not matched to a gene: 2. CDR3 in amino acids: CASSQDRGIYEQYF. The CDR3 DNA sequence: TGCGCCAGCAGCCAAGACAGGGGGATCTACGAGCAGTACTTC.

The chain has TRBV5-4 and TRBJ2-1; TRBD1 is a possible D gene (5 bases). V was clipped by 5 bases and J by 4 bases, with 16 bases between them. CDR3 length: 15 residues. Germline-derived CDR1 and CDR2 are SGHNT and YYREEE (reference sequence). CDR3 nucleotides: TGTGCCAGCAGACGCAAGACAGACGGTTACAATGAGCAGTTCTTC. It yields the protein CASRRKTDGYNEQFF. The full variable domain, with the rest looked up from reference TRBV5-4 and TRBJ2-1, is ETGVTQSPTHLIKTRGQQVTLRCSSQSGHNTVSWYQQALGQGPQFIFQYYREEENGRGNFPPRFSGLQFPNYSSELNVNALELDDSALYLCASRRKTDGYNEQFFGPGTRLTVL.

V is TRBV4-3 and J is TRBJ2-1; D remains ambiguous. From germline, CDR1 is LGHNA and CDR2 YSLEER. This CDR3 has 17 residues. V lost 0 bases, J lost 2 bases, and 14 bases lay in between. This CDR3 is CASSQEAVQSPYNEQFF. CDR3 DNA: TGCGCCAGCAGCCAAGAGGCGGTCCAATCCCCCTACAATGAGCAGTTCTTC.

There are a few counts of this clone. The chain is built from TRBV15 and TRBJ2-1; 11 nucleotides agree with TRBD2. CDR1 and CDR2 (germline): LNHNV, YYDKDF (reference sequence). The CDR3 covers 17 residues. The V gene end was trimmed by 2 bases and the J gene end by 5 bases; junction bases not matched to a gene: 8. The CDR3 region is CATSRYNRLAGNNEQFF. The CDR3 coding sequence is TGTGCCACCAGCAGATATAATAGACTAGCGGGGAACAATGAGCAGTTCTTC.

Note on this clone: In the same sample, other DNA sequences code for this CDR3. CDR3: CASSESAGSGYTF. CDR3 nucleotides: TGCGCCAGCAGTGAGTCGGCGGGCTCTGGCTACACCTTC. The J gene is TRBJ1-2, the V gene TRBV10-1; D not certain. Trimming pared 0 bases from V and 7 bases from J, leaving 9 bases between. The CDR3 covers 13 residues. Germline-derived CDR1 and CDR2 are WNHNN and SYGVQD (reference sequence).

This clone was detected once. CDR3: CSVGELAGPQETQYF. The CDR3 coding sequence is TGCAGCGTTGGGGAACTAGCGGGGCCCCAAGAGACCCAGTACTTC. The chain uses TRBV29-1 and TRBJ2-5, with 10 bases identical to TRBD2. This CDR3 spans 15 amino acids. Trimming at V came to 4 bases and at J to 1 base, leaving 6 bases not matched to a gene. Looked up from germline, CDR1 is SQVTM and CDR2 is ANQGSEA.